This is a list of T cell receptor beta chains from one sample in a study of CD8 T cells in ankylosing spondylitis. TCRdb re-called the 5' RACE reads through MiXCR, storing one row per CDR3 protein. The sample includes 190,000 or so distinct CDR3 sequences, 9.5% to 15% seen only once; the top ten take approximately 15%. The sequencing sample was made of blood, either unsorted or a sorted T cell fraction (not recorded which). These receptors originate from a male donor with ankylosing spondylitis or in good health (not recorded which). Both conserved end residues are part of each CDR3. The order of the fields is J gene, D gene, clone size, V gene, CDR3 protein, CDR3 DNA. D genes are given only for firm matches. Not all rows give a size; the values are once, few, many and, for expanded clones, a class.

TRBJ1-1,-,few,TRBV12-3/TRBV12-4,CASSLFPGANTEAFF,TGTGCCAGCAGTTTGTTCCCAGGTGCGAACACTGAAGCTTTCTTT
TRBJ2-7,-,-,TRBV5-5,CASSLGPNFVHEQYF,TGTGCCAGCAGCTTGGGGCCGAATTTTGTCCACGAGCAGTACTTC
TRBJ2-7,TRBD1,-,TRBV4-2,CASSQVGDSYEQYF,TGTGCCAGCAGCCAAGTAGGGGACAGCTACGAGCAGTACTTC
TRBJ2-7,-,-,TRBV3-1,CASSQARAPLKQYF,TGTGCCAGCAGCCAAGCTCGGGCACCCCTAAAGCAGTACTTC
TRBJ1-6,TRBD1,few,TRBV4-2,CASSQEGTGGGRNSHLHF,TGTGCCAGCAGCCAAGAAGGGACAGGCGGGGGGAGGAATTCACACCTCCACTTT
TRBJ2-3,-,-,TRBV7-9,CALRGSWEDTQYF,TGTGCCCTACGGGGTAGCTGGGAGGATACGCAGTATTTT
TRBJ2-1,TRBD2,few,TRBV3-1,CASSQEAGAGNEQFF,TGTGCCAGCAGCCAAGAAGCGGGAGCTGGGAATGAGCAGTTCTTC
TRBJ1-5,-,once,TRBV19,CASTEGANQPQHF,TGTGCCAGTACCGAAGGGGCTAATCAGCCCCAGCATTTT
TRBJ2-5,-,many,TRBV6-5,CASSYFGPSGTQYF,TGTGCCAGCAGTTACTTTGGTCCTTCTGGGACCCAGTACTTC
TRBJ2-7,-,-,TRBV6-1,CASSVYHEQYF,TGTGCCAGCAGTGTTTATCACGAGCAGTACTTC
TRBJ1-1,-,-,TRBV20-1,CSARGGPEAFF,TGCAGTGCACGTGGGGGTCCTGAAGCTTTCTTT
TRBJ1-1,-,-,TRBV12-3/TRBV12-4,CASSLSPRNTEAFF,TGTGCCAGCAGTTTATCCCCGCGAAACACTGAAGCTTTCTTT
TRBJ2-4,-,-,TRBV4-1,CASSLRPIAKNIQYF,TGCGCCAGCAGCCTCCGACCTATAGCCAAAAACATTCAGTACTTC
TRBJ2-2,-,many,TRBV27,CASSLFNTGELFF,TGTGCCAGCAGTTTATTTAACACCGGGGAGCTGTTTTTT
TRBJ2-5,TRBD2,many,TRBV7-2,CANWTSGFEETQYF,TGTGCCAACTGGACTAGCGGGTTCGAGGAGACCCAGTACTTC
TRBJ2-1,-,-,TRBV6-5,CASSHTASNERQFF,TGTGCCAGCAGTCACACTGCTAGTAATGAGCGGCAGTTCTTC
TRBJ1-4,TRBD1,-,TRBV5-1,CASSLGQGSEKLFF,TGCGCCAGCAGCTTGGGACAGGGTTCTGAAAAACTGTTTTTT
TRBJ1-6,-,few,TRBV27,CASSLRATVYNSPLHF,TGTGCCAGCAGTTTGCGGGCGACAGTTTATAATTCACCCCTCCACTTT
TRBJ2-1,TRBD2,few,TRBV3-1,CASSQGTSGYPYNEQFF,TGTGCCAGCAGCCAAGGGACTAGCGGGTACCCCTACAATGAGCAGTTCTTC
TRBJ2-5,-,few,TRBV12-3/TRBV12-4,CASSFPPAEETQYF,TGTGCCAGCAGTTTCCCCCCCGCAGAGGAGACCCAGTACTTC
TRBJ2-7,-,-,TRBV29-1,CSVVSSYEQYF,TGCAGCGTGGTGTCGAGCTACGAGCAGTACTTC
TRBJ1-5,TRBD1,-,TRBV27,CASSWTGDGNQPQHF,TGTGCCAGCAGCTGGACAGGGGATGGCAATCAGCCCCAGCATTTT
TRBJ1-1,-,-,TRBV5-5,CASSLLGSMNTEAFF,TGTGCCAGCAGCTTGCTTGGAAGCATGAACACTGAAGCTTTCTTT
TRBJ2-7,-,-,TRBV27,CASSSSSAFREQYF,TGTGCCAGCAGTTCTTCTTCGGCCTTCCGAGAGCAGTACTTC
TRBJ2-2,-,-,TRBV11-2,CASSLMGAPSPGELFF,TGTGCCAGCAGCTTAATGGGGGCCCCCTCTCCGGGGGAGCTGTTTTTT
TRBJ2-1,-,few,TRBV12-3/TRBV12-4,CASSAEGASYNEQFF,TGTGCCAGCAGTGCAGAAGGGGCCTCCTACAATGAGCAGTTCTTC
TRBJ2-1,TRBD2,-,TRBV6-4,CASSVASGRNEHFF,TGTGCCAGCAGTGTGGCTAGCGGCAGGAATGAGCACTTCTTC
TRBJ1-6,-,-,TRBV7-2,CASSLDVGGYNSPLHF,TGTGCCAGCAGCTTAGACGTCGGGGGATATAATTCACCCCTCCACTTT
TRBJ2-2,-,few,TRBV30,CAWSQGNTGELFF,TGTGCCTGGTCACAGGGTAACACCGGGGAGCTGTTTTTT
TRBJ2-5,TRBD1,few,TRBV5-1,CASSDPGTGEETQYF,TGCGCCAGCAGCGATCCCGGGACAGGCGAAGAGACCCAGTACTTC
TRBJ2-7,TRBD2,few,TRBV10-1,CASSVPFSGRSYEQYF,TGCGCCAGCAGTGTTCCCTTTAGCGGGAGGAGCTACGAGCAGTACTTC
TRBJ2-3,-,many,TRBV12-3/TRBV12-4,CASSPSPVNADTQYF,TGTGCCAGCAGCCCCTCCCCAGTGAACGCAGATACGCAGTATTTT
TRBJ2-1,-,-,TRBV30,CAWTSYNEQFF,TGTGCCTGGACCTCCTACAATGAGCAGTTCTTC
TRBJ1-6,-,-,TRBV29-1,CSVGEGTNSPLHF,TGCAGCGTTGGGGAGGGTACGAATTCACCCCTCCACTTT
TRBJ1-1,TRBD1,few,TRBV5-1,CASSSRDSMNTEAFF,TGCGCCAGCAGCTCGAGGGACAGCATGAACACTGAAGCTTTCTTT
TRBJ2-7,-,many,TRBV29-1,CSVEELGSYEQYF,TGCAGCGTTGAAGAATTGGGATCCTACGAGCAGTACTTC
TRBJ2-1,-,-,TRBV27,CASSLSSGTPYNEQFF,TGTGCCAGCAGTTTATCGAGTGGGACCCCCTACAATGAGCAGTTCTTC
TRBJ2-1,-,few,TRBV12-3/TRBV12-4,CASSLTAALSSYNEQFF,TGTGCCAGCAGTTTAACGGCGGCCCTTAGCTCCTACAATGAGCAGTTCTTC
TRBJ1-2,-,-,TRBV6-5,CASSYDSSYLANYGYTF,TGTGCCAGCAGTTACGACAGCTCCTATTTAGCTAACTATGGCTACACCTTC
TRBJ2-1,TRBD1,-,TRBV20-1,CSARVGQGDYNEQFF,TGCAGTGCTAGAGTCGGACAGGGGGATTACAATGAGCAGTTCTTC
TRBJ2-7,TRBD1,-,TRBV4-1,CASSQQGAGSYEQYF,TGCGCCAGCAGCCAACAGGGGGCAGGCTCCTACGAGCAGTACTTC
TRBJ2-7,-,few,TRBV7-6,CASSSSKGEQYF,TGTGCCAGCAGCTCGTCCAAGGGGGAGCAGTACTTC
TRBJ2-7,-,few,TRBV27,CASSLRGASYEQYF,TGTGCCAGCAGTTTAAGAGGGGCCTCCTACGAGCAGTACTTC
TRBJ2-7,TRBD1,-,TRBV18,CASSPGQGGEQYF,TGTGCCAGCTCGCCCGGACAGGGAGGCGAGCAGTACTTC
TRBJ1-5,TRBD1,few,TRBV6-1,CASSTTTGGYQPQHF,TGTGCCAGCAGCACGACAACAGGGGGTTATCAGCCCCAGCATTTT